Presented here are 30 T cell receptor beta chains from one specimen sequenced in a study of T cells after yellow fever vaccination. TCRdb re-analysed the 5' RACE reads in MiXCR, keeping a single row per CDR3 protein. The sample has about 340,000 distinct CDR3 sequences, around 12% seen once. The material was CD4+ T cells sorted from PBMCs, obtained 15 days after the yellow fever booster vaccination. The receptors were sampled from a man aged 18-30 years who received the YFV17D yellow fever vaccine.

This clonotype was seen more than once but under ten times. The V and J genes are TRBV20-1 and TRBJ2-1; D tentatively reads TRBD1 or TRBD2 (6 bases each). CDR3 length: 12 residues. Trimming stripped 3 bases from V and 6 bases from J, with 9 bases between. CDR1 is DFQATT and CDR2 is SNEGSKA in the germline V gene (reference sequence). The CDR3 bases are TGCAGTGCTAGGAAGGGGGGCAATGAGCAGTTCTTC. Translation gives CSARKGGNEQFF.

The sample holds a few counts of this clonotype. The chain combines TRBV3-1 with TRBJ1-1; D might be TRBD1 (6 bases). V was pared by 1 base and J by 8 bases, with 11 bases between. Looked up from germline, CDR1 is LGHDT and CDR2 is YNNKEL (reference sequence). The CDR3 is 13 amino acids. The CDR3 is CASSQAGVNEAFF. CDR3 sequence (DNA): TGTGCCAGCAGCCAAGCAGGGGTTAACGAAGCTTTCTTT.

This sequence joins TRBV6-2 or TRBV6-3 and TRBJ2-1; D might be TRBD1 (6 bases). CDR1 MNHEY and CDR2 SVGEGT come from the germline V gene. The V and J ends lost 5 bases and 0 bases respectively, with 11 bases between them. There are 15 residues in the CDR3. CDR3: CASSTRGYSYNEQFF. For the CDR3, the DNA is TGTGCCAGCAGTACCAGGGGCTACTCCTACAATGAGCAGTTCTTC.

In its sample, this clonotype was seen a few times. V is TRBV20-1 and J is TRBJ1-4; the D is unclear. Germline CDR1 DFQATT, CDR2 SNEGSKA (reference sequence). V lost 6 bases and J lost 0, with 8 bases in between. The CDR3 spans 13 residues. The CDR3 DNA reads as TGCAGTGCGCCCGATGCAACTAATGAAAAACTGTTTTTT. Protein: CSAPDATNEKLFF.

This clonotype was found a few times. This chain connects TRBV11-3 to TRBJ2-3, with a weak D call TRBD1 (5 bases). This CDR3 is built from 15 residues. With 5 bases removed from V and 1 base from J, the gap between germline ends came to 13 bases. From germline, CDR1 is SGHNT and CDR2 YENEEA. CDR3 sequence: CASSRKGRGTDTQYF. The CDR3 DNA is TGTGCCAGCAGCCGAAAGGGCAGGGGCACAGATACGCAGTATTTT.

Only a few counts were recorded for this clonotype. The chain combines TRBV7-3 with TRBJ2-3, with 7 nucleotides matching TRBD2. V lost 2 bases, J lost 5 bases, and 7 bases stayed unmatched. Germline CDR1 SGHTA, CDR2 FQGTGA. The CDR3 loop spans 15 amino acids. The DNA for the CDR3 is TGTGCCAGCAGCTTACAGGCGGGGAGGGGAGATACGCAGTATTTT. Amino acids: CASSLQAGRGDTQYF.

V usage is TRBV12-3 or TRBV12-4 and J usage is TRBJ2-2; 10 bases match TRBD2. The CDR3 totals 17 residues. V trimming: 8 bases; J trimming: 7 bases; junction bases outside the gene matches: 16. In DNA, the CDR3 is TGTGCCAGCCGAAGAGTTTTCCTAGCGGGGGTTAACGGGGAGCTGTTTTTT. This translates into CASRRVFLAGVNGELFF.

This clonotype turned up a few times. V and J are TRBV24-1 and TRBJ2-3; maybe TRBD2 (6 bases). Germline CDR1 KGHDR, CDR2 SFDVKD. V lost 2 bases and J 3 bases, leaving 11 bases between the germline ends. The CDR3 sequence is 15 residues long. CDR3 bases: TGTGCCACCAGTGATTCCGGGACTTCAACAGATACGCAGTATTTT. It encodes CATSDSGTSTDTQYF.

This clonotype was counted ten times or more. The rearrangement joins TRBV27 to TRBJ2-7, with D possibly being TRBD1 or TRBD2 (6 bases each). Trimming removed 4 bases at V and 9 bases at J, with 28 bases between. Germline V gene lookup returns CDR1 MNHEY and CDR2 SMNVEV (reference sequence). The CDR3 contains 17 residues. The DNA of the CDR3 is TGTGCCAGCAGTTCTTTGGTGGGGGGCTACCATACCACCCGGCAGTACTTC. Translating it yields CASSSLVGGYHTTRQYF.

The chain couples TRBV10-3 to TRBJ1-3, with D unresolved. V lost 5 bases and J 4 bases, leaving 15 bases between the germline ends. There are 15 residues in the CDR3. Germline assignment: CDR1 ENHRY and CDR2 SYGVKD. The CDR3 protein is CAISRNTDTGNTIYF. In nucleotides, the CDR3 is TGTGCCATCAGTCGAAACACCGACACAGGAAACACCATATATTTT.

This clonotype occurred many times. The CDR3 DNA follows: TGCGCCAGCAGCATCCAAGGACAGACCTACAATGAGCAGTTCTTC. Its protein is CASSIQGQTYNEQFF. The V and J genes are TRBV5-1 and TRBJ2-1, with D possibly TRBD1 on 6 matching bases. The V gene lost 4 bases and the J gene lost 2 bases, with 13 bases spanning the gap. This CDR3 is built from 15 residues. Germline V CDR1 and CDR2: SGHRS, YFSETQ.

This clonotype has only a few counts. The chain recombines TRBV20-1 with TRBJ2-3; 9 positions agree with TRBD2. With 0 bases clipped from V and 1 base from J, the junction kept 2 bases outside the gene matches. The CDR3 runs to 15 residues. CDR1 and CDR2 (germline): DFQATT, SNEGSKA (reference sequence). The CDR3 region has the DNA TGCAGTGCTAGAGAGCGGACTAGCGGCACAGATACGCAGTATTTT. Translation: CSARERTSGTDTQYF.

This clonotype was seen ten or more times. The chain couples TRBV7-9 to TRBJ1-4; the match to TRBD1 covers 7 bases. The CDR3 loop spans 15 amino acids. CDR1 SEHNR and CDR2 FQNEAQ come from the germline V gene (reference sequence). The J segment lost 3 bases and the V segment lost 5 bases, leaving 6 bases of the junction unmatched. The CDR3 here is CASSPRQGSNEKLFF. The CDR3 nucleotides read TGTGCCAGCAGCCCCCGACAGGGTTCTAATGAAAAACTGTTTTTT.

Many counts were recorded for this clonotype. The rearrangement links TRBV18 to TRBJ2-5; D possibly corresponds to TRBD1 (5 bases). The V end lost 0 bases, the J end lost 5 bases, and 16 bases lay between the germline ends. Per the germline V gene, CDR1 is KGHSH and CDR2 is LQKENI. The CDR3 is made up of 16 amino acids. The CDR3 is CASSPPLSGAAETQYF. CDR3 bases: TGTGCCAGCTCACCACCGTTAAGTGGGGCCGCGGAGACCCAGTACTTC.

This chain links TRBV7-8 with TRBJ2-1, with a possible D match to TRBD2 (6 bases). The CDR3 consists of 16 residues. Germline loops: CDR1 SGHVS, CDR2 FQNEAQ. The V end lost 1 base, the J end lost 0 bases, and 10 bases lay between the germline ends. In DNA, the CDR3 is TGTGCCAGCAGCTTAGACATCGGGAGCTCCTACAATGAGCAGTTCTTC. It is translated as CASSLDIGSSYNEQFF.

On this clonotype: With a much larger clone just one base away, this may be a read error. The chain links TRBV7-2 to TRBJ2-4; D is perhaps TRBD2 (7 bases). The V gene's germline CDR1 is SGHTA and CDR2 FQGNSA. Trimming took 6 bases from V and 9 from J, leaving 18 bases between them. The length of the CDR3 is 14 residues. The CDR3 here is CASRGGAVKCIQYF. CDR3 coding DNA: TGTGCCAGCAGGGGGGGGGCAGTCAAGTGCATTCAGTACTTC.

This chain links TRBV30 with TRBJ1-2, with a tentative D call TRBD1 (5 bases). CDR1 and CDR2 from the germline V gene are GTSNPN and SVGIG (reference sequence). The CDR3 runs to 10 residues. CDR3 sequence reads: CAGGPYGYTF. The CDR3 DNA is TGTGCGGGGGGACCCTATGGCTACACCTTC.

This clonotype was recorded at least ten times. This chain uses TRBV24-1 with TRBJ2-3; D gene ambiguous. Germline assignment: CDR1 KGHDR and CDR2 SFDVKD. This CDR3 is built from 12 residues. Trimming took off 7 bases at V and 6 bases at J, with 10 bases between the two ends. CDR3 residues: CATRGNSDTQYF. The CDR3 DNA sequence: TGTGCCACCAGGGGAAACTCCGATACGCAGTATTTT.

This chain connects TRBV24-1 to TRBJ2-1; TRBD2 matches 8 bases. CDR1 is KGHDR, CDR2 SFDVKD, per germline. This CDR3 spans 16 amino acids. Trimming at V came to 4 bases and at J to 2 bases, leaving 6 bases not matched to a gene. The CDR3 spells CATSDSSGGPYNEQFF. CDR3 nucleotides: TGTGCCACCAGTGACTCCAGCGGGGGCCCCTACAATGAGCAGTTCTTC.

V usage is TRBV25-1 and J usage is TRBJ1-4; TRBD1 aligns across 7 bases. CDR3 length: 15 residues. V lost 5 bases to trimming and J lost 8 bases; unmatched junction nucleotides: 11. The germline V gene has CDR1 MGHDK and CDR2 SYGVNS. CDR3 in DNA: TGTGCCAGCAGTTATCCCGCAGGGGGGCCGGAAAAACTGTTTTTT. As protein: CASSYPAGGPEKLFF. The whole variable domain, remainder taken from reference TRBV25-1 and TRBJ1-4, is EADIYQTPRYLVIGTGKKITLECSQTMGHDKMYWYQQDPGMELHLIHYSYGVNSTEKGDLSSESTVSRIRTEHFPLTLESARPSHTSQYLCASSYPAGGPEKLFFGSGTQLSVL.

This clonotype came up many times. This chain joins TRBV5-1 and TRBJ2-7, with 8 nucleotides matching TRBD1. The trim removed 0 bases at V and 3 bases at J, leaving 5 bases unmatched. This CDR3 has 15 amino acids. Looked up from germline, CDR1 is SGHRS and CDR2 is YFSETQ. The CDR3 spells CASSLGPGQGYEQYF. Here the CDR3 DNA reads TGCGCCAGCAGCTTGGGACCTGGACAGGGCTACGAGCAGTACTTC.

In its sample, this clonotype was seen a few times. The chain is built from TRBV6-5 and TRBJ1-2; D is ambiguous. Germline CDR1 and CDR2: MNHEY and SVGAGI. The CDR3 length is 13 residues. With 6 bases removed from V and 2 bases from J, the gap between germline ends came to 10 bases. CDR3 bases: TGTGCCAGCAGACCCGAGCGCAACTATGGCTACACCTTC. Translation gives CASRPERNYGYTF.

This clonotype occurred a few times. The rearrangement links TRBV20-1 to TRBJ2-2; 11 nucleotides line up with TRBD2. This CDR3 has 15 residues. CDR1 DFQATT and CDR2 SNEGSKA come from the germline V gene (reference sequence). V gave up 0 bases and J gave up 10 bases; unmatched junction bases: 7. This CDR3 is CSARDPASGGSELFF. The CDR3 bases are TGCAGTGCTAGAGATCCGGCTAGCGGGGGGTCGGAGCTGTTTTTT.

The sample holds a few counts of this clonotype. This chain connects TRBV18 to TRBJ2-5; TRBD2 aligns across 8 bases. V lost 0 bases, J lost 2 bases, and 5 bases stayed unmatched. Germline-derived CDR1 and CDR2 are KGHSH and LQKENI. This CDR3 region has 16 residues. CDR3 sequence reads: CASSPPSGGRQETQYF. CDR3 DNA sequence: TGTGCCAGCTCACCACCCAGCGGGGGCCGACAAGAGACCCAGTACTTC.

This clonotype has only a few counts. The chain is built from TRBV5-1 and TRBJ1-5; D is perhaps TRBD1 (5 bases). Trimming left V 0 bases short and J 4 bases short, with 8 bases between. Germline V gives CDR1 SGHRS, CDR2 YFSETQ. The CDR3 has 14 amino acids. As DNA, the CDR3 is TGCGCCAGCAGCTTGGGGGACCAGAATCAGCCCCAGCATTTT. Translation gives CASSLGDQNQPQHF.

The chain combines TRBV20-1 with TRBJ2-5; TRBD2 agrees at 8 bases. CDR3 length equals 14 residues. Germline lookup yields CDR1 DFQATT and CDR2 SNEGSKA (reference sequence). With 4 bases clipped from V and 3 bases from J, the junction kept 7 bases outside the gene matches. The CDR3: CSAKAGGPKETQYF. CDR3 nucleotides: TGCAGTGCTAAGGCGGGGGGACCGAAAGAGACCCAGTACTTC.

This clonotype showed up many times. This sequence joins TRBV29-1 and TRBJ1-3; D is ambiguous. V was pared by 5 bases and J by 0 bases, with 8 bases between. Germline CDR1 SQVTM, CDR2 ANQGSEA. The CDR3 sequence is 13 residues long. The CDR3 loop is CSVSFGSGNTIYF. The CDR3 DNA sequence: TGCAGCGTTAGTTTCGGCTCTGGAAACACCATATATTTT.

This clonotype appeared many times. Here the CDR3 DNA reads TGCCGTCTCCGGACTCTCTACGAGCAGTACTTC. It encodes CRLRTLYEQYF. This chain joins TRBV20-1 and TRBJ2-7; D is perhaps TRBD2 (5 bases). The CDR3 consists of 11 residues. The V gene's germline CDR1 is DFQATT and CDR2 SNEGSKA (reference sequence).

The table lists this clonotype with many counts. The chain links TRBV5-1 to TRBJ2-5; weak D call: TRBD2 (6 bases). The CDR3 runs to 14 residues. Germline CDR1 and CDR2: SGHRS and YFSETQ. V was clipped by 3 bases and J by 2 bases, with 11 bases between them. CDR3 sequence (DNA): TGCGCCAGCAGCTACGGTGCGGGGCAAGAGACCCAGTACTTC. It translates to CASSYGAGQETQYF.

The chain has TRBV10-3 and TRBJ1-5; perhaps TRBD1 as D (6 bases). Trimming took off 5 bases at V and 7 bases at J, with 12 bases between the two ends. Germline values: CDR1 ENHRY, CDR2 SYGVKD. The CDR3 runs to 13 residues. CDR3 protein: CAISPQGSQPQHF. Here the CDR3 DNA reads TGTGCCATCAGTCCACAGGGATCGCAGCCCCAGCATTTT.